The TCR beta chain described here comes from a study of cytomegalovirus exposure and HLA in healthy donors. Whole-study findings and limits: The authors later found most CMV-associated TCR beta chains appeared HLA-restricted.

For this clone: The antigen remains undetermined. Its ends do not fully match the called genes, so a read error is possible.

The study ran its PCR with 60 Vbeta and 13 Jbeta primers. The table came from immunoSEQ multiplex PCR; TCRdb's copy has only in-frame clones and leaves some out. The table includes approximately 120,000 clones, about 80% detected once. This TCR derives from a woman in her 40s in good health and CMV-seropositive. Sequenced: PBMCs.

For the CDR3, the DNA is TGTGCCAGCAGCGGAGGCCCTCACAGGGGATACGAGCAGCACTTC. It translates to CASSGGPHRGYEQHF. This sequence joins TRBV9 and TRBJ2-7, with 7 positions matching TRBD1. This CDR3 has 15 residues. Germline assignment: CDR1 SGDLS and CDR2 YYNGEE.